These 28 T cell receptor beta chains originate from one sample sequenced in a study of T-cell memory formation after mild COVID-19 (dated by TCRdb to about 2021). The library came from 5' RACE. Sequencing relied on an Illumina NovaSeq 6000. Using fastp trimming at Q25 and MiXCR clonotype assembly, TCRdb reanalyzed the public sequencing data and kept in-frame beta chains. Every CDR3 protein is listed once, alongside the most common genes and DNA of its rows. The sample has 200,000 to 250,000 distinct CDR3 sequences on record, 15% to 20% of them singletons. The top ten hold 3.5% of the sample. The sample consisted of PBMCs or a T cell subset sorted from them (not recorded which). The source is a man younger than 30 who had mild COVID-19 (a few samples of this study predate the infection). The sample titles of this study are shuffled in the database, so cell type and time point are left out; the donor was told from shared clones.

This chain links TRBV4-2 with TRBJ1-2; 7 positions match TRBD1. V trimming: 4 bases; J trimming: 6 bases; junction bases outside the gene matches: 8. There are 14 residues in the CDR3. The germline gives CDR1 LGHNA, CDR2 YNFKEQ. The CDR3 DNA reads TGTGCCAGCAGCCCTAGACAGGGCAACGATGGCTACACCTTC. This encodes CASSPRQGNDGYTF.

Here the CDR3 reads CASSPPGGLLQYF. CDR3 DNA: TGCGCCAGCAGCCCCCCAGGGGGCCTCCTTCAGTACTTC. The chain is built from TRBV5-1 and TRBJ2-4, with TRBD1 matching 8 bases. CDR3 size: 13 residues. Per germline, CDR1 SGHRS and CDR2 YFSETQ. With V trimmed by 4 bases and J by 11 bases, 8 bases remained unmatched.

A few counts support this clonotype. The rearrangement uses TRBV14 and TRBJ2-4; the D gene could be TRBD1 or TRBD2 (5 bases each). This CDR3 spans 16 amino acids. Germline CDR1 is SGHDN and CDR2 is FVKESK. The ends were cut back, 4 bases at V and 0 bases at J, with 13 bases in the middle. CDR3 DNA: TGTGCCAGCAGCCTTCTTGGGGACCCAGCCAAAAACATTCAGTACTTC. Residues: CASSLLGDPAKNIQYF.

The count of this clonotype is one. V is TRBV20-1 and J is TRBJ2-7; the match to TRBD2 covers 13 bases. Looked up from germline, CDR1 is DFQATT and CDR2 is SNEGSKA (reference sequence). The length of the CDR3 is 16 residues. CDR3 DNA: TGCAGCGTAAGGACTAGCGGGGGATCCTCCTCCTACGAGCAGTACTTC. It specifies CSVRTSGGSSSYEQYF.

This clonotype was seen only a few times. The chain combines TRBV5-5 with TRBJ1-5; D may be TRBD1 (6 bases). The CDR3 spans 13 residues. With 4 bases removed from V and 7 bases from J, the gap between germline ends came to 12 bases. Germline V gives CDR1 SGHKS, CDR2 YYEKEE (reference sequence). The CDR3 reads CASSRRGAQPQHF. In DNA, the CDR3 is TGTGCCAGCAGCCGGAGGGGGGCCCAGCCCCAGCATTTT.

Only a few counts were recorded for this clonotype. The rearrangement joins TRBV7-7 to TRBJ2-3; no definite D call. CDR3 length: 15 residues. From germline, CDR1 is SSHAT and CDR2 FNYEAQ (reference sequence). V was trimmed by 5 bases and J by 0 bases, leaving 12 bases between them. DNA for the CDR3: TGTGCCAGCAGCCCAAGCTCAGCTAGCACAGATACGCAGTATTTT. Its translation is CASSPSSASTDTQYF.

The sample holds a few counts of this clonotype. V and J are TRBV5-1 and TRBJ2-3; 8 bases align to TRBD1. V shed 0 bases and J 4 bases; nucleotides not matched to a gene: 4. This CDR3 contains 15 residues. Germline lookup yields CDR1 SGHRS and CDR2 YFSETQ. The CDR3 protein is CASSLVTGGPDTQYF. CDR3 in DNA: TGCGCCAGCAGCTTGGTCACAGGGGGGCCAGATACGCAGTATTTT.

The chain is built from TRBV5-8 and TRBJ1-1; D is uncertain. CDR1 and CDR2 from the germline V gene are SGHTS and YDEGEE. This CDR3 comprises 15 residues. Trimming pared 4 bases from V and 5 bases from J, leaving 18 bases between. The CDR3, as DNA: TGTGCCAGCAGCCCGGCACCAGACAAGCCTACTGAAGCTTTCTTT. Encoded protein: CASSPAPDKPTEAFF.

This clonotype was seen more than once but under ten times. The CDR3 DNA reads as TGTGCCAGCAGCCTGGGTGAGGGGCGGGAGCAGTTCTTC. Translating gives CASSLGEGREQFF. This chain links TRBV5-6 with TRBJ2-1; the D call may be TRBD1 or TRBD2 (5 bases each). The ends were cut back, 4 bases at V and 10 bases at J, with 15 bases in the middle. The CDR3 spans 13 residues. CDR1 SGHDT and CDR2 YYEEEE come from the germline V gene. Filled out from reference TRBV5-6 and TRBJ2-1, the complete variable domain reads DAGVTQSPTHLIKTRGQQVTLRCSPKSGHDTVSWYQQALGQGPQFIFQYYEEEERQRGNFPDRFSGHQFPNYSSELNVNALLLGDSALYLCASSLGEGREQFFGPGTRLTVL.

The V gene is TRBV5-6, the J gene TRBJ2-7; 9 bases are a match to TRBD2. The germline CDR1 and CDR2 sequences are SGHDT and YYEEEE. V shed 1 base and J 6 bases; nucleotides not matched to a gene: 8. The CDR3 consists of 15 residues. CDR3 nucleotide sequence: TGTGCCAGCAGCTTGCTGGCGGGGGGGCCATCCGAGCAGTACGTC. It encodes CASSLLAGGPSEQYV.

Here the CDR3 reads CASSPGQPAGKQYF. The CDR3 DNA reads as TGTGCCAGCAGTCCTGGACAACCCGCCGGGAAGCAGTACTTC. The J gene is TRBJ2-7, the V gene TRBV6-5; D possibly matches TRBD1 or TRBD2 (5 bases each). V was clipped by 5 bases and J by 8 bases, with 19 bases between them. The CDR3 consists of 14 residues. Germline lookup yields CDR1 MNHEY and CDR2 SVGAGI.

This clonotype has just one count. The CDR3 protein is CASSFQKFNYGYTF. The DNA of the CDR3 is TGTGCCAGCAGCTTTCAGAAATTTAACTATGGCTACACCTTC. The rearrangement links TRBV5-6 to TRBJ1-2; D not certain. Germline V gene sequence: CDR1 SGHDT, CDR2 YYEEEE. The CDR3 runs to 14 residues. V was clipped by 2 bases and J by 1 base, with 9 bases between them.

The V and J genes are TRBV28 and TRBJ2-2, with 10 bases that match TRBD1. The germline CDR1 and CDR2 sequences are MDHEN and SYDVKM. V was clipped by 4 bases and J by 7 bases; unmatched bases: 15. The CDR3 spans 18 residues. CDR3 protein: CASSYVSSGTGEVGELFF. Written as DNA, the CDR3 is TGTGCCAGCAGTTACGTGTCCTCCGGGACAGGGGAAGTCGGGGAGCTGTTTTTT.

This chain uses TRBV6-6 with TRBJ1-1; D perhaps matches TRBD1 (5 bases). Per the germline V gene, CDR1 is MNHNY and CDR2 is SVGAGI (reference sequence). The CDR3 has 14 amino acids. V was clipped by 8 bases and J by 1 base, with 14 bases between them. The CDR3, as DNA: TGTGCCAGCGGATACGATACAGGGAACACTGAAGCTTTCTTT. Protein product: CASGYDTGNTEAFF.

This chain joins TRBV5-6 and TRBJ2-7; no firm D call. Germline assignment: CDR1 SGHDT and CDR2 YYEEEE. The CDR3 extends over 12 amino acids. With 3 bases removed from V and 0 bases from J, the gap between germline ends came to 4 bases. The CDR3: CASSSNSYEQYV. In nucleotides, the CDR3 is TGTGCCAGCAGCTCGAACTCCTACGAGCAGTACGTC.

This chain joins TRBV4-3 and TRBJ2-3; the D gene could be TRBD1 or TRBD2 (6 bases each). CDR3 length equals 15 residues. Per the germline V gene, CDR1 is LGHNA and CDR2 is YSLEER. V lost 0 bases and J 1 base, leaving 8 bases between the germline ends. The CDR3 sequence is CASSQDGGRTDTQYF. DNA for the CDR3: TGCGCCAGCAGCCAAGATGGGGGGCGCACAGATACGCAGTATTTT.

This clonotype occurred a few times. The chain carries TRBV7-2 and TRBJ2-1, with 8 bases lining up with TRBD2. This CDR3 contains 16 residues. V shed 2 bases and J 6 bases; nucleotides not matched to a gene: 9. The germline V gene has CDR1 SGHTA and CDR2 FQGNSA. The chain's CDR3 is CASSLSGGGSPNEQFF. As DNA, the CDR3 is TGTGCCAGCAGCTTATCCGGCGGGGGGTCACCCAATGAGCAGTTCTTC.

The CDR3 loop reads CASSQQGIGSPLHF. The CDR3 region has the DNA TGTGCCAGCAGCCAACAGGGAATCGGTTCACCCCTCCACTTT. This chain uses TRBV3-1 with TRBJ1-6; possible D gene TRBD1, 5 bases. The CDR3 covers 14 residues. The germline CDR1 and CDR2 sequences are LGHDT and YNNKEL (reference sequence). V shed 2 bases and J shed 9 bases, with 11 bases lying between them.

This clonotype occurred a few times. The chain combines TRBV5-1 with TRBJ1-2; D is ambiguous. V was clipped by 0 bases and J by 7 bases, with 16 bases between them. The length of the CDR3 is 15 residues. Germline CDR1 and CDR2: SGHRS and YFSETQ. CDR3 loop: CASSLAPGNPIGYTF. CDR3 sequence (DNA): TGCGCCAGCAGCTTGGCCCCGGGGAACCCCATTGGCTACACCTTC.

This clonotype was seen a handful of times. This chain joins TRBV9 and TRBJ2-3; TRBD2 might be the D (7 bases). V was shortened by 4 bases and J by 2 bases, with 17 bases between the two germline ends. This CDR3 contains 16 residues. Looked up from germline, CDR1 is SGDLS and CDR2 is YYNGEE. The CDR3: CASSPPRGGFTDTQYF. The CDR3 nucleotides are TGTGCCAGCAGCCCCCCGAGGGGGGGCTTCACAGATACGCAGTATTTT.

V is TRBV21-1 and J is TRBJ2-5; TRBD1 reflects the table's D call only, with no check against the DNA. TRBV21-1 is shown as a pseudogene. CDR3 length equals 18 residues. CDR3 loop: CASRSPGLGTGDEETQYF. The DNA for the CDR3 is TGTGCCAGCAGGTCCCCGGGGTTGGGGACAGGGGACGAAGAGACCCAGTACTTC.

The chain carries TRBV6-2 or TRBV6-3 and TRBJ2-1; D not resolved. This CDR3 region has 13 residues. V was clipped by 8 bases and J by 2 bases, with 10 bases between them. Germline CDR1 is MNHEY and CDR2 is SVGEGT. DNA of the CDR3: TGTGCCAGCGCGGCCGGAACCTACAATGAGCAGTTCTTC. Protein sequence: CASAAGTYNEQFF.

In this sample, this clonotype turned up a few times. The chain has TRBV19 and TRBJ1-1; D possibly corresponds to TRBD1 (6 bases). The length of the CDR3 is 13 residues. CDR1 is LNHDA, CDR2 SQIVND, per germline (reference sequence). Trimming pared 11 bases from V and 1 base from J, leaving 14 bases between. CDR3 nucleotides: TGTGCCGCCAGGGGCCGGGAGAACACTGAAGCTTTCTTT. It specifies CAARGRENTEAFF.

The genes are TRBV7-2 and TRBJ2-7; D might be TRBD2 (5 bases). Germline CDR1 reads SGHTA; CDR2 reads FQGNSA. The V end lost 6 bases, the J end lost 6 bases, and 21 bases lay between the germline ends. The CDR3 has 15 amino acids. This chain's CDR3 is CASRVALGSVGEQYF. Here the CDR3 DNA reads TGTGCCAGCAGAGTAGCGCTGGGAAGCGTGGGCGAGCAGTACTTC.

Worth noting for this clonotype: This may be a read error, as it is one base from a much larger clone. The rearrangement joins TRBV5-1 to TRBJ2-1; 7 bases match TRBD2. The CDR3 has 15 amino acids. Germline CDR1 SGHRS, CDR2 YFSETQ. Trimming at V came to 0 bases and at J to 6 bases, leaving 6 bases not matched to a gene. Written as DNA, the CDR3 is TGCGCCAGCAGCTTGGGGAATAGCGGGCGCAATGAGCAGTTCTTC. Translating gives CASSLGNSGRNEQFF.

This clonotype was seen more than once but under ten times. The J gene is TRBJ2-4, the V gene TRBV12-3 or TRBV12-4; 11 bases map to TRBD1. The CDR3 has 16 amino acids. Unmatched junction bases numbered 13, after V lost 6 bases and J lost 9 bases. The CDR3 sequence: CASSIGTGGPRGIQYF. CDR3 bases: TGTGCCAGCAGCATCGGGACAGGGGGGCCCAGGGGCATTCAGTACTTC.

A few counts support this clonotype. This chain uses TRBV6-5 with TRBJ2-2, with D unclear. Germline loops: CDR1 MNHEY, CDR2 SVGAGI. V shed 7 bases and J shed 4 bases, with 13 bases lying between them. The CDR3 totals 14 residues. DNA for the CDR3: TGTGCCAGCACCGACGTGGGTTCCACCGGGGAGCTGTTTTTT. It yields the protein CASTDVGSTGELFF.

This clonotype has a handful of counts. This chain uses TRBV6-5 with TRBJ2-4; a weak D match, TRBD1 (5 bases). Germline V CDR1 and CDR2: MNHEY, SVGAGI. Trimming removed 6 bases from V and 5 bases from J, with 17 bases in between. This CDR3 contains 15 residues. CDR3: CASRMTAGRENIQYF. CDR3 DNA sequence: TGTGCCAGCAGGATGACCGCAGGGCGAGAAAACATTCAGTACTTC.